One TCR beta chain is described in this entry. Antigen specificity is unknown. V was cut by 2 bases and J by 7 bases, with 14 bases left in between. This CDR3 spans 14 amino acids. Germline V lookup: CDR1 KGHSH, CDR2 LQKENI. The data are from a study of blood T cells in healthy people across ages. Study-wide results and limits: Naive T cell percentage and TCR beta diversity correlated strongly. When set beside aged donors, long-lived donors presented more naive CD4+ cells and higher diversity.

PCR was performed a second time for about 7 to 11 cycles using a sample-barcoded 5' primer and a J-beta primer mix. Each TCR beta cDNA got a 12-nucleotide random molecular identifier. TCRdb reanalysed the 5' RACE reads using MiXCR and keeps one entry per CDR3 protein. The data contain 1.4 million or so distinct CDR3 sequences, roughly 43% of them singletons. Samples had at least 6 million PBMCs isolated from them. The chain couples TRBV18 to TRBJ1-2, with a possible D match to TRBD1 (5 bases). Sequencing was performed on blood. The receptor was derived from a woman younger than 35 in good health. This CDR3 reads CASSPGTIGGGYTF. CDR3 nucleotides: TGTGCCAGCTCACCAGGGACTATCGGGGGTGGCTACACCTTC.